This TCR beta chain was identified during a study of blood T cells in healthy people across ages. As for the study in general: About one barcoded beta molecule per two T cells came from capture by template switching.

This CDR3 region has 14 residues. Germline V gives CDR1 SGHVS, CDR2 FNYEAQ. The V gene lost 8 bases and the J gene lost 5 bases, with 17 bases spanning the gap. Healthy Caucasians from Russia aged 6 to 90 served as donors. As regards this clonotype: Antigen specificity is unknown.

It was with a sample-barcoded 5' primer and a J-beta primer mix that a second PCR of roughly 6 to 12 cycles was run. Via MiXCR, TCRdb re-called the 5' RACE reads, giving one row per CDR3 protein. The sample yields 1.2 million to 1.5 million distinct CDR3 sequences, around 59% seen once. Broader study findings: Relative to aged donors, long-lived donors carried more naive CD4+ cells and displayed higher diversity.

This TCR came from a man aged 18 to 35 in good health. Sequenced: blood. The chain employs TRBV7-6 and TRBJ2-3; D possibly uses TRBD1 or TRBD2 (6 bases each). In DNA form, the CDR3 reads TGTGCCAGCTCGAGGGGGGTCGAGGAAGATACGCAGTATTTT. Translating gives CASSRGVEEDTQYF.